This T cell receptor (beta chain) was sequenced during a study of Ad26.COV2.S vaccination and SARS-CoV-2 variants. Looking at the study overall: Doses of Ad26.COV2.S were injected into muscle once or twice, 56 days apart.

Treatment reported: about 20 received Ad26.COV2.S at low or high dose, single or two shots; several received placebo; per-sample allocation not given. Sampling happened 63 days after the first vaccine or placebo injection. General observations from the study: An underestimation of total T cell responses may have resulted from the TCR breadth and depth analyses.

This clone occurred once. The antigen remains unidentified. Sequencing was performed with immunoSEQ multiplex PCR; in TCRdb, only in-frame clones are kept and a portion is missing. Of roughly 510,000 clones in the sample, 70% to 90% are singletons; the top ten hold 10% to 15%. This sequence was found in a person between 18 and 65 years old who received the Ad26.COV2.S COVID-19 vaccine or a placebo. This specimen was peripheral blood, taken in a trial of Ad26.COV2.S vaccine versus placebo.

CDR3 protein: CASSSSHPGQVEKLFF. The DNA for the CDR3 is TGCGCCAGCAGCAGTTCCCACCCGGGACAGGTAGAAAAACTGTTTTTT. J is TRBJ1-4 and V is TRBV5-1; 8 bases are a match to TRBD1. J was trimmed by 8 bases and V by 4 bases; bases with no gene match: 13. The CDR3 runs to 16 residues. Germline V gives CDR1 SGHRS, CDR2 YFSETQ.